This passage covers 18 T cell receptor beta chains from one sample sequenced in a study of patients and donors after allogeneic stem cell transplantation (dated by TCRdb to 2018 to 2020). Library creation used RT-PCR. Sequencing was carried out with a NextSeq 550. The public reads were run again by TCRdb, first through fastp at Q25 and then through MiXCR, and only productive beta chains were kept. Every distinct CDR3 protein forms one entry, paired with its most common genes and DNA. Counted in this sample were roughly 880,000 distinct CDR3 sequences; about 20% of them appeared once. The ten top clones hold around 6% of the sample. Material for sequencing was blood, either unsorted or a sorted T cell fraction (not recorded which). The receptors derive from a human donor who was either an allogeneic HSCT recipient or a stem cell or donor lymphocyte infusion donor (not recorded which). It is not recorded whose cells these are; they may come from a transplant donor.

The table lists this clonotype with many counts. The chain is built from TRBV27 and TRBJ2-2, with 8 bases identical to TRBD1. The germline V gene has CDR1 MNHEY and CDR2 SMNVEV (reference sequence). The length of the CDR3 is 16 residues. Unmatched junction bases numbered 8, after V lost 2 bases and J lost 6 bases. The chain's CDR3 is CASSLLRDRLAGELFF. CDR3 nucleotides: TGTGCCAGCAGTTTACTCCGGGACAGGTTGGCCGGGGAGCTGTTTTTT.

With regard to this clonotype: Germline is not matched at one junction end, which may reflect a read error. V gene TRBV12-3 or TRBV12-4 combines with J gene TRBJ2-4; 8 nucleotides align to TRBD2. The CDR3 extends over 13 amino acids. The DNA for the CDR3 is TGTGCCAGCAGTTCCCAAGTGGCGGGGGGACGGAACTTC. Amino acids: CASSSQVAGGRNF.

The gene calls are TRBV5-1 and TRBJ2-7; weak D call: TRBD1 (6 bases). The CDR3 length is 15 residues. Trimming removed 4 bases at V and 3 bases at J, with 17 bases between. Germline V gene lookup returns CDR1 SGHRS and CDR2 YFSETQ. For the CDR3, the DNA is TGCGCCAGCAGCCCAACCGGGACACGAAACTACGAGCAGTACTTC. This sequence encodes CASSPTGTRNYEQYF.

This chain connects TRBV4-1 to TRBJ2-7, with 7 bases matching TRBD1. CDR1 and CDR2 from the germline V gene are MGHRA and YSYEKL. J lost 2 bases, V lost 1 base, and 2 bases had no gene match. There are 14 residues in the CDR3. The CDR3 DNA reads TGCGCCAGCAGCCAAGGGGGACAGCCCTACGAGCAGTACTTC. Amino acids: CASSQGGQPYEQYF.

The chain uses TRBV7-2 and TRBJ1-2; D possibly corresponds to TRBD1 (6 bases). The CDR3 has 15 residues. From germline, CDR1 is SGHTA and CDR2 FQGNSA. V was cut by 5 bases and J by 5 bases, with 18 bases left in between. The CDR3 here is CASSEGWGAAYGYTF. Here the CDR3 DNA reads TGTGCCAGCAGCGAAGGTTGGGGGGCGGCGTATGGCTACACCTTC.

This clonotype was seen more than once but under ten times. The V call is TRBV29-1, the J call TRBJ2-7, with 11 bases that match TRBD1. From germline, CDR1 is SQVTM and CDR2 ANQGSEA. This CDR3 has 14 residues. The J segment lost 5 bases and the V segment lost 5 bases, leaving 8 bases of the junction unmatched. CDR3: CSVFPGQGVHEQYF. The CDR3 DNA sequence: TGCAGCGTTTTCCCGGGACAGGGGGTCCACGAGCAGTACTTC.

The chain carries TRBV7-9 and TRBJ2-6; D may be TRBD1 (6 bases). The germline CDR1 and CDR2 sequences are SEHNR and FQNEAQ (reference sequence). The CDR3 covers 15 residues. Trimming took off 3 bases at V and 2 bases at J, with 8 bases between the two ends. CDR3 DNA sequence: TGTGCCAGCAGCTTTAACAGGGCTGGGGCCAACGTCCTGACTTTC. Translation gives CASSFNRAGANVLTF.

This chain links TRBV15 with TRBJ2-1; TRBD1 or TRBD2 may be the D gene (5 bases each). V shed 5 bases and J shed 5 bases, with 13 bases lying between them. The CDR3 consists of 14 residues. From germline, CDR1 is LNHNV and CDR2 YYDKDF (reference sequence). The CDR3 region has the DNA TGTGCCACCAGCTCACGGGGCAGGAACAATGAGCAGTTCTTC. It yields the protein CATSSRGRNNEQFF.

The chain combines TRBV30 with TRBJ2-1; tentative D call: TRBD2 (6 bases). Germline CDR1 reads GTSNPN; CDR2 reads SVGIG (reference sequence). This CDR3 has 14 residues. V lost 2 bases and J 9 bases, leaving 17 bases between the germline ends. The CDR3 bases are TGTGCCTGGAGTAGTGGGACTCCCTTGTCTGAGCAGTTCTTC. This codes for CAWSSGTPLSEQFF.

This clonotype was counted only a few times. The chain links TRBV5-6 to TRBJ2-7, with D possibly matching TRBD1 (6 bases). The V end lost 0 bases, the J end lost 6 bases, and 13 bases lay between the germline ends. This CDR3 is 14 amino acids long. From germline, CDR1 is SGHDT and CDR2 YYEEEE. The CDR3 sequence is CASSLGDTSLEQYF. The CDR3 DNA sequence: TGTGCCAGCAGCTTGGGGGACACGTCCCTCGAGCAGTACTTC.

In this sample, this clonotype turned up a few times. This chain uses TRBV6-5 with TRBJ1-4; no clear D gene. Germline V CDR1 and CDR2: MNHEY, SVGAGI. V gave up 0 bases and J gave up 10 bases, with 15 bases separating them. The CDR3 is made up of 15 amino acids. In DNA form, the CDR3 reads TGTGCCAGCAGTTACTCAGGGCAGGAGGAGGCAAAACTGTTTTTT. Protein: CASSYSGQEEAKLFF.

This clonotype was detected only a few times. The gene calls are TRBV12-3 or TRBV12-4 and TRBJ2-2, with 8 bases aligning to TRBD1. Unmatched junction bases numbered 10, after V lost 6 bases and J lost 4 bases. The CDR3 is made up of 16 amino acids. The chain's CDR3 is CASSYWTGKGTGELFF. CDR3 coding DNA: TGTGCCAGCAGCTACTGGACAGGGAAAGGCACCGGGGAGCTGTTTTTT.

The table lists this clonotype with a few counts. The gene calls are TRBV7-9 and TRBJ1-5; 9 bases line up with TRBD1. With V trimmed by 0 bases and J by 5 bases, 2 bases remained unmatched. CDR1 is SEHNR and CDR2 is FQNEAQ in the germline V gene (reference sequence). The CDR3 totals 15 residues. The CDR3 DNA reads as TGTGCCAGCAGCTTAGCGGGACAGGGATATCAGCCCCAGCATTTT. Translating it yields CASSLAGQGYQPQHF.

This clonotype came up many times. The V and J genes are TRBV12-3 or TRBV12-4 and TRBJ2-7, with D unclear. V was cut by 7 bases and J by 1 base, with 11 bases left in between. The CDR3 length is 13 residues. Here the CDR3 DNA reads TGTGCCAGCACTTCCCCAGGTTCCTACGAGCAGTACTTC. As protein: CASTSPGSYEQYF.

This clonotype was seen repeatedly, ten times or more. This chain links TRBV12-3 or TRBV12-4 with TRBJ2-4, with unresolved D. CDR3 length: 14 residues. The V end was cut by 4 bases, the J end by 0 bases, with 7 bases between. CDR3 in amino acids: CASSWSLAKNIQYF. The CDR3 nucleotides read TGTGCCAGCAGTTGGTCCCTAGCCAAAAACATTCAGTACTTC.

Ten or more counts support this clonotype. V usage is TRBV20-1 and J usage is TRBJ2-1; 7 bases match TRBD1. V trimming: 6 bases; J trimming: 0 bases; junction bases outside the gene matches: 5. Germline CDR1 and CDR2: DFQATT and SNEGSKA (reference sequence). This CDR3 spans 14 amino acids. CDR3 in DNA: TGCAGTGCCCTCCGGGACAGCTCCTACAATGAGCAGTTCTTC. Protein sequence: CSALRDSSYNEQFF.

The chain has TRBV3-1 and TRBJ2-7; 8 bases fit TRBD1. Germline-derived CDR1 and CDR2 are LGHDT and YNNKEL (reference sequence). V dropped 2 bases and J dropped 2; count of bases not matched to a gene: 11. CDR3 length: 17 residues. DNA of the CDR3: TGTGCCAGCAGCCAATCCCCAGACAGGGGATTTCCCTACGAGCAGTACTTC. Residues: CASSQSPDRGFPYEQYF.

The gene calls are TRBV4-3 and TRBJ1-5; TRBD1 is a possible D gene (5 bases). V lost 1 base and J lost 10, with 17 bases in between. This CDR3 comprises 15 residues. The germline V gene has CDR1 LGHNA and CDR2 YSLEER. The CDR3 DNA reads TGCGCCAGCAGCCAAGTTCCGGGGCCCAGAGGACCCCAGCATTTT. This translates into CASSQVPGPRGPQHF.